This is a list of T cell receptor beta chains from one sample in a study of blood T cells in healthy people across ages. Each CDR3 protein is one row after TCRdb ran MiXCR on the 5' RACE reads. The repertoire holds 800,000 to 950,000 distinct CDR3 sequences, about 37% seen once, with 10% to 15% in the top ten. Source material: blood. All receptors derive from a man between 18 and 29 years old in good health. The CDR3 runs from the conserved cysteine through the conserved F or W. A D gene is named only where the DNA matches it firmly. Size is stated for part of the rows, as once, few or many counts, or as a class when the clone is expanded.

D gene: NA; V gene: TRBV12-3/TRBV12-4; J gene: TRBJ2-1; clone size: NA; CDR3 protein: CASSTGQRDEQFF; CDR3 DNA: TGTGCCAGCAGTACGGGACAAAGGGACGAGCAGTTCTTC
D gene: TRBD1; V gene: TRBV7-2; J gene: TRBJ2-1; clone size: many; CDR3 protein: CASSPRPRGPDYNEQFF; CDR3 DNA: TGTGCCAGCAGTCCGAGACCCAGGGGGCCAGACTACAATGAGCAGTTCTTC
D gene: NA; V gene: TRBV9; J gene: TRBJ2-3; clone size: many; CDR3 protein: CASSVQGGDTQYF; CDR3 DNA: TGTGCCAGCAGCGTACAGGGGGGAGATACGCAGTATTTT
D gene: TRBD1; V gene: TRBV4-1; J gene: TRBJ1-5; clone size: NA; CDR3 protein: CASSQVAGTGNQPQHF; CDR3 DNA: TGCGCCAGCAGCCAAGTAGCTGGGACAGGCAATCAGCCCCAGCATTTT
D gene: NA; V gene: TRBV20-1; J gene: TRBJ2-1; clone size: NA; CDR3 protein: CSARDSNRGKNYNEQFF; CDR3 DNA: TGCAGTGCTAGAGATTCTAATAGGGGGAAAAATTACAATGAGCAGTTCTTC
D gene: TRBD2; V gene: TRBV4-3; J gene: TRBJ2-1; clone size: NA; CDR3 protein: CASSQVGLAGGRYEQFF; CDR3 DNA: TGCGCCAGCAGCCAAGTCGGCCTAGCGGGGGGGCGGTATGAGCAGTTCTTC
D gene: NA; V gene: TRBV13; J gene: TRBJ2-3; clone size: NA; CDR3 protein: CASSGGRERDTQYF; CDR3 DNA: TGTGCCAGCAGCGGGGGCAGGGAACGAGATACGCAGTATTTT
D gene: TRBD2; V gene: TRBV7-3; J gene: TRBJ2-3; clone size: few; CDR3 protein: CASSFGGRETDTQYF; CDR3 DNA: TGTGCCAGCAGCTTCGGGGGGAGGGAGACAGATACGCAGTATTTT
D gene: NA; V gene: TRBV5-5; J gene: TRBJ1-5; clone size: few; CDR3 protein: CASSPRGPYSNQPQHF; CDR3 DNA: TGTGCCAGCAGCCCCCGTGGGCCTTATAGCAATCAGCCCCAGCATTTT
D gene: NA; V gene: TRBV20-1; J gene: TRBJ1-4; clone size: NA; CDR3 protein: CSARDQGRQDEKLFF; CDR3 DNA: TGCAGTGCTAGAGATCAAGGGCGGCAGGATGAAAAACTGTTTTTT